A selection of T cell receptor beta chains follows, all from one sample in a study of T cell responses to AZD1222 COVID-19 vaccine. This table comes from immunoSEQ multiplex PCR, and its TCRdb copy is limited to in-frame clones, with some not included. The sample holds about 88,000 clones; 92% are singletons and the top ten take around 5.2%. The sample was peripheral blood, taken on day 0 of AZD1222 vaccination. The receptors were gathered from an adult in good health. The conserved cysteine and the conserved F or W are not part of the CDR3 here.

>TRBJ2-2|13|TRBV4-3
ASSDRLGDTGELF
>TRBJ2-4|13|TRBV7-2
ASSLARTSLNIQY
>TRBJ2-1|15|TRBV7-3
ASSLTISGSFYNEQF
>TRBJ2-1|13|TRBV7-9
ASSARLAGYNEQF
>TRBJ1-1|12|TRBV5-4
ASSLQQGDTEAF
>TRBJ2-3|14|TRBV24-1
ATSDQPSVGTDTQY
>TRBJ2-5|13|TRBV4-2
ASSQGRLEKETQY
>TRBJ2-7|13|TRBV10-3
AISEEGEPFYEQY
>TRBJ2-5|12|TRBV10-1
ASSDQGRQETQY
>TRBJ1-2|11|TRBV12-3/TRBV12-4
ASSLRENYGYT
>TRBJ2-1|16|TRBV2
ASSGGTGGTKTLSEQF
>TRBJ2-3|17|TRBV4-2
ASSQDPSSGRAGVDTQY
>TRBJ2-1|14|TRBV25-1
ASSEYRSGYYNEQF
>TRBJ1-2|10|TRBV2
ASSGRQYGYT
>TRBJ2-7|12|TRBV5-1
ASSLADRTYEQY
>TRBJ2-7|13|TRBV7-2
ASSLRGPGFHEQY
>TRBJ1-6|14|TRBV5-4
ASSLGGRSYNSPLH
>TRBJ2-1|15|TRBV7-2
ASSSRHGSGPTHEQF
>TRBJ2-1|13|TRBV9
ASSVNVGLRDEQF
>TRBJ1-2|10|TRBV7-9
ASSLEGLGYT
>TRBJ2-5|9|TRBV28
ASSFRETQY
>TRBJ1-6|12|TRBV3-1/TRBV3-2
ASAAAVRDSPLH
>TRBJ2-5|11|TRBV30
AWSVRLRETQY
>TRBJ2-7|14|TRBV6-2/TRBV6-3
ASSWSRTSGIYEQY
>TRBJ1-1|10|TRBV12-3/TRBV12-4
ASSLRNTEAF
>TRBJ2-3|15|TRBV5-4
ASSYPRDSYPTDTQY
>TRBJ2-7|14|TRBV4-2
ASSQGHSADAYEQY
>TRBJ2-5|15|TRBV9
ASSLRTGTSVGETQY
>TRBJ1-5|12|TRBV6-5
ASSEGYINQPQH
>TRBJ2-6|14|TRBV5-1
ASSFTTPSGANVLT